This passage covers 4 T cell receptor beta chains from one sample sequenced in a study of blood T cell repertoires in COVID-19. Assay: immunoSEQ multiplex PCR; the TCRdb copy retains only in-frame clones and omits some. Of roughly 500,000 clones listed, 89% are singletons. Sequenced input: peripheral blood. All receptors derive from a man aged 18-30 years with COVID-19, enrolled during active disease.

The chain carries TRBV3-1 (or the pseudogene TRBV3-2) and TRBJ1-6, with TRBD1 matching 10 bases. The CDR3 sequence is 16 residues long. Trimming removed 4 bases from V and 3 bases from J; junction bases left unmatched: 3. Germline CDR1 is LGHDT and CDR2 is YNNKEL (reference sequence). DNA for the CDR3: TGTGCCAGCAGCCGACAGGGGGCCAGCTATAATTCACCCCTCCACTTT. This encodes CASSRQGASYNSPLHF.

V and J are TRBV5-6 and TRBJ1-3; 8 nucleotides line up with TRBD1. V lost 4 bases and J lost 4; bases outside the gene matches: 4. In germline, CDR1 is SGHDT, CDR2 YYEEEE. The CDR3 runs 14 residues. The CDR3 DNA sequence: TGTGCCAGCAGCCCTACAGGGGGAGGAAACACCATATATTTT. Amino acids: CASSPTGGGNTIYF.

The chain uses TRBV19 and TRBJ1-5, with 10 bases that match TRBD1. Germline trimming cut 1 base from V and 2 bases from J; bases unmatched to any gene: 5. The germline gives CDR1 LNHDA, CDR2 SQIVND (reference sequence). This CDR3 has 17 amino acids. CDR3 sequence (DNA): TGTGCCAGTAGTATAGCGAGGGACAGGGGTGGCAATCAGCCCCAGCATTTT. It is translated as CASSIARDRGGNQPQHF.

This CDR3 is CASSIGTIGANVLTF. The CDR3 nucleotides read TGTGCCAGCTCTATCGGGACAATTGGGGCCAACGTCCTGACTTTC. The chain is built from TRBV18 and TRBJ2-6, with D possibly TRBD1 on 6 matching bases. This CDR3 is 15 amino acids long. Germline CDR1 is KGHSH and CDR2 is LQKENI. Trimming took off 6 bases at V and 3 bases at J, with 12 bases between the two ends.